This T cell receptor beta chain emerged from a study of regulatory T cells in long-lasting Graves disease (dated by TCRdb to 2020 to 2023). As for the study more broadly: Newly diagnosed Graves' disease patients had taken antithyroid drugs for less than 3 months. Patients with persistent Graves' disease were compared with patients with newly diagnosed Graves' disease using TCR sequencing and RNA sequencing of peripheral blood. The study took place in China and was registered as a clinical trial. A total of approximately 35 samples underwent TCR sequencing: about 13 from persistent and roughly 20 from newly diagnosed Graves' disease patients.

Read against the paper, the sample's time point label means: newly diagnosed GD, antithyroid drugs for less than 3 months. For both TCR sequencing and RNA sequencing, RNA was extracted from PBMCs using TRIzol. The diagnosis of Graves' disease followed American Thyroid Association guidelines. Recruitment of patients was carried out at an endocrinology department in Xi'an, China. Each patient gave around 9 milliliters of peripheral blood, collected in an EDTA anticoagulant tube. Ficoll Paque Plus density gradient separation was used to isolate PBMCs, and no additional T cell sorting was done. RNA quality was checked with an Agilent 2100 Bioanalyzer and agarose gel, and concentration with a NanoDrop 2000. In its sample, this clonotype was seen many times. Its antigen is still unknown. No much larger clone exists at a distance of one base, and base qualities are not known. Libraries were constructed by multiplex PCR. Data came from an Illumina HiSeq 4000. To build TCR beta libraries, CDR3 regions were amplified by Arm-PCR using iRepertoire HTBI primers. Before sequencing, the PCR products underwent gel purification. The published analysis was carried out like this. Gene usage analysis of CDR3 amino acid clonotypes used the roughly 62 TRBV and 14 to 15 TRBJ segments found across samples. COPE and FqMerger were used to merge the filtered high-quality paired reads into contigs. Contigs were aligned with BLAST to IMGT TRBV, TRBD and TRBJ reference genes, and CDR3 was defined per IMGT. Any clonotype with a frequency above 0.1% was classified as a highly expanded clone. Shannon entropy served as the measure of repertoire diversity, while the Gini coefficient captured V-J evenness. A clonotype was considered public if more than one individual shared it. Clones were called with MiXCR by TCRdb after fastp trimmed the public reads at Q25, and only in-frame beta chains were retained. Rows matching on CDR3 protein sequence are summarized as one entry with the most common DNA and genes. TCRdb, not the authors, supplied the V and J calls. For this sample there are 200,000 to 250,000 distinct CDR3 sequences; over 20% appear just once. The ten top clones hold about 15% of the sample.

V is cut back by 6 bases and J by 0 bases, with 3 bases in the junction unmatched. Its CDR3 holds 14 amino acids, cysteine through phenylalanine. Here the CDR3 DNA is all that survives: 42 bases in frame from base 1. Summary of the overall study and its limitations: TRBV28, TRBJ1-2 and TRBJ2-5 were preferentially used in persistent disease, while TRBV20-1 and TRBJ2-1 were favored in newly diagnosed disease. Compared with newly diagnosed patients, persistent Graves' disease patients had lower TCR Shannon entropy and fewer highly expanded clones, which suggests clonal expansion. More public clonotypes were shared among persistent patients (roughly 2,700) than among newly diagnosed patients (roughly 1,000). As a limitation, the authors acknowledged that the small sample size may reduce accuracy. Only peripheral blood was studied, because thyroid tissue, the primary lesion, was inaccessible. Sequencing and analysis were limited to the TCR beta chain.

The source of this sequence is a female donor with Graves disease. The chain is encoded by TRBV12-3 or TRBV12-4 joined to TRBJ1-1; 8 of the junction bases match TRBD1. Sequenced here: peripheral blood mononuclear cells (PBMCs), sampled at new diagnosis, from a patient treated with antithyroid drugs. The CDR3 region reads CASRPGGMNTEAFF. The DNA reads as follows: TGTGCCAGCAGGCCAGGGGGCATGAACACTGAAGCTTTCTTT.